The entry below gives a single T cell receptor (beta chain) sequence along with its context. The sample holds a few counts of this clone. What this receptor recognizes is not known. The record has no base qualities; no much larger clone is one base away. No patient had received any treatment before thyroid surgery. Patient clinical samples collected from 2012 to 2018 were retrospectively analysed using T-cell receptor beta sequencing. This sample stems from a study of metastatic and nonmetastatic thyroid tumors (dated by TCRdb to 2018 to 2021). A note on the overall study: For patients with malignant and with benign thyroid disease, the researchers compared repertoires between peripheral blood samples and tumor or nodule tissue samples. Study-wide findings and limitations: TCR beta diversity was reported as significantly higher in malignant tumors than in benign nodules, in both blood and tumor samples.

According to the germline V gene, CDR1 reads MNHNS and CDR2 reads SASEGT. Measured from the cysteine to the phenylalanine, the CDR3 is 15 residues long. CDR3 DNA only is kept here, 45 bases in frame from base 1. Compared with germline, V lacks 6 bases and J lacks 1 base; bases without a gene match: 2. Library preparation used PCR. The data were produced on an Illumina HiSeq 4000. High-throughput sequencing was used to profile the CDR3 region of the TCR beta-chain in every patient. Per the authors' processing: Drawing on CDR3 differences between clinicopathological groups, the researchers built a classifier meant to tell apart patients with distant-metastatic papillary thyroid cancer. The Shannon index was used to measure repertoire diversity, and the Morisita-Horn index was used to measure how similar tumor and blood repertoires were. Through fastp at Q25 and MiXCR, TCRdb rebuilt clones from the public reads, retaining in-frame beta chains. Clone size and V and J calls follow TCRdb, not the original study. Present in this sample are some 20,000 clones, approximately 40% of which were seen just once. About 30% of the sample comes from the top ten.

Sequenced sample: tumor tissue. The source of this sequence is a female donor with papillary thyroid cancer or a benign thyroid nodule (not recorded which). Some clones in this sample may be carry-over from other donors' samples. The sequence joins TRBV6-1 to TRBJ2-1; 11 nucleotides in the junction match TRBD1. The sequenced DNA is TGTGCCAGCAGGGGGACAGGGGGATCCTACAATGAGCAGTTCTTC. The encoded protein is CASRGTGGSYNEQFF.